Presented here are 27 T cell receptor beta chains from one specimen sequenced in a study of blood T cell repertoires in COVID-19. Clones were sequenced by immunoSEQ multiplex PCR, and TCRdb holds only the in-frame ones, with some missing. The repertoire consists of 150,000 to 200,000 clones, with about 85% occurring once and the leading ten covering roughly 21%. Sequenced: peripheral blood. The receptors derive from a man aged 55 to 70 with active or convalescent COVID-19.

V usage is TRBV7-3 and J usage is TRBJ1-3; weak D call: TRBD1 (5 bases). CDR3 length: 15 amino acids. Trimming pared 5 bases from V and 7 bases from J, leaving 18 bases between. Germline V gives CDR1 SGHTA, CDR2 FQGTGA. As DNA, the CDR3 is TGTGCCAGCAGCGGGGTTAAGGGGATTAGTAACACCATATATTTT. Translated, it gives CASSGVKGISNTIYF.

This chain connects TRBV20-1 to TRBJ2-7, with D possibly TRBD1 on 5 matching bases. The V gene lost 5 bases and the J gene lost 6 bases, with 11 bases spanning the gap. Germline assignment: CDR1 DFQATT and CDR2 SNEGSKA (reference sequence). CDR3 length: 11 amino acids. The CDR3: CSAAQGSEQYF. The CDR3 DNA is TGCAGTGCTGCCCAGGGTTCCGAGCAGTACTTC.

This chain joins TRBV18 and TRBJ1-6; possible D gene TRBD1, 5 bases. V was cut by 3 bases and J by 13 bases, with 13 bases left in between. Germline loops: CDR1 KGHSH, CDR2 LQKENI. The CDR3 contains 13 residues. CDR3 sequence: CASSPDISSPLHF. In DNA form, the CDR3 reads TGTGCCAGCTCACCGGACATCTCCTCCCCCCTCCACTTT.

V usage is TRBV24-1 and J usage is TRBJ1-2; 11 nucleotides match TRBD1. V was clipped by 2 bases and J by 0 bases; unmatched bases: 7. In germline, CDR1 is KGHDR, CDR2 SFDVKD. CDR3 size: 18 residues. The CDR3 region is CATSDSRTGGASNYGYTF. Written as DNA, the CDR3 is TGTGCCACCAGTGATTCCCGGACAGGGGGCGCATCTAACTATGGCTACACCTTC.

V and J are TRBV18 and TRBJ1-2; TRBD1 matches 9 bases. V was pared by 6 bases and J by 0 bases, with 5 bases of the junction left unmatched. This CDR3 is built from 15 residues. Germline V gene sequence: CDR1 KGHSH, CDR2 LQKENI. The CDR3, as DNA: TGTGCCAGCTCCACGGGGACAGGGTCTAACTATGGCTACACCTTC. Protein product: CASSTGTGSNYGYTF.

This sequence joins TRBV6-5 and TRBJ1-5, with D hard to call. The length of the CDR3 is 15 residues. The germline V gene encodes CDR1 MNHEY and CDR2 SVGAGI. V shed 6 bases and J shed 0 bases, with 12 bases lying between them. CDR3 DNA sequence: TGTGCCAGCAGCTGGCCCAGACATAGCAATCAGCCCCAGCATTTT. Translation gives CASSWPRHSNQPQHF.

This clone was observed a few times. At the DNA level, this CDR3 is encoded by other sequences in the same sample as well. V gene TRBV5-4 combines with J gene TRBJ2-3, with 8 bases fitting TRBD2. Germline CDR1 reads SGHNT; CDR2 reads YYREEE (reference sequence). This CDR3 comprises 16 residues. V dropped 0 bases and J dropped 1; count of bases not matched to a gene: 4. The CDR3 bases are TGTGCCAGCAGCTTGGCCCGGGGGGGACGCACAGATACGCAGTATTTT. Translation gives CASSLARGGRTDTQYF.

This chain joins TRBV5-1 and TRBJ1-1, with TRBD1 matching 9 bases. This CDR3 spans 14 amino acids. V was pared by 4 bases and J by 5 bases, with 6 bases of the junction left unmatched. CDR1 is SGHRS and CDR2 is YFSETQ in the germline V gene. This CDR3 reads CASSVNRGRTEAFF. For the CDR3, the DNA is TGCGCCAGCAGCGTTAACAGGGGGCGGACTGAAGCTTTCTTT.

This chain connects TRBV10-3 to TRBJ1-3; 8 bases line up with TRBD1. This CDR3 spans 15 amino acids. CDR1 ENHRY and CDR2 SYGVKD come from the germline V gene. J gave up 2 bases and V 5 bases, and 5 bases lay outside the gene matches. In DNA, the CDR3 is TGTGCCATCAGTCTTTCGACAGGGGCTGGAAACACCATATATTTT. Translation gives CAISLSTGAGNTIYF.

Here the CDR3 reads CASTQGNSPLHF. CDR3 DNA sequence: TGTGCCAGCACGCAGGGGAATTCACCCCTCCACTTT. V gene TRBV2 combines with J gene TRBJ1-6, with D perhaps TRBD1 (6 bases). The length of the CDR3 is 12 residues. CDR1 and CDR2 (germline): SNHLY, FYNNEI. V lost 7 bases, J lost 7 bases, and 8 bases lay in between. The full variable domain, in which reference TRBV2 and TRBJ1-6 provide the parts outside the CDR3, is EPEVTQTPSHQVTQMGQEVILRCVPISNHLYFYWYRQILGQKVEFLVSFYNNEISEKSEIFDDQFSVERPDGSNFTLKIRSTKLEDSAMYFCASTQGNSPLHFGNGTRLTVT.

The genes are TRBV21-1 and TRBJ1-1; the table's D call TRBD1 went unverified against the DNA. TRBV21-1 is labeled a pseudogene. CDR3 length equals 12 residues. The CDR3 DNA follows: TGTGCCAGCAGCGCCAGGGGCGTCGGGGCTTTCTTT. This sequence encodes CASSARGVGAFF.

This clone has more than one count but fewer than ten. V is TRBV21-1 and J is TRBJ1-2. TRBV21-1 is reported as a pseudogene. This CDR3 has 13 amino acids. The CDR3 protein is CASRAPTLYGYTF. The CDR3 DNA follows: TGTGCCAGCAGAGCCCCCACTCTCTATGGCTACACCTTC.

J is TRBJ2-1 and V is TRBV20-1; D is uncertain. Per the germline V gene, CDR1 is DFQATT and CDR2 is SNEGSKA (reference sequence). V was clipped by 3 bases and J by 10 bases, with 13 bases between them. The CDR3 contains 12 residues. CDR3 sequence (DNA): TGCAGTGCTAGTCCTACGTTAAAGGAGCAGTTCTTC. Its protein product is CSASPTLKEQFF.

The rearrangement uses TRBV2 and TRBJ2-6; D is possibly TRBD2 (5 bases). Germline values: CDR1 SNHLY, CDR2 FYNNEI. The CDR3 has 15 residues. V was shortened by 6 bases and J by 0 bases, with 9 bases between the two germline ends. CDR3 loop: CASSLRDSGANVLTF. CDR3 in DNA: TGTGCCAGCAGCCTCCGGGACTCTGGGGCCAACGTCCTGACTTTC.

This sequence joins TRBV2 and TRBJ1-4; D is unclear. CDR3 length equals 14 residues. Germline-derived CDR1 and CDR2 are SNHLY and FYNNEI. V lost 4 bases and J 5 bases, leaving 11 bases between the germline ends. CDR3 sequence (DNA): TGTGCCAGCAGTGGACAATTGGTAAATGAAAAACTGTTTTTT. It translates to CASSGQLVNEKLFF.

V usage is TRBV7-9 and J usage is TRBJ1-6; unclear D gene. The CDR3 runs 12 residues. Germline V gives CDR1 SEHNR, CDR2 FQNEAQ (reference sequence). Deletions cut 5 bases from V and 6 bases from J, with 5 bases between. CDR3 coding DNA: TGTGCCAGCAGCCTCAGTAATTCACCCCTCCACTTT. This sequence encodes CASSLSNSPLHF. Variable domain in full (rest from reference TRBV7-9 and TRBJ1-6): DTGVSQNPRHKITKRGQNVTFRCDPISEHNRLYWYRQTLGQGPEFLTYFQNEAQLEKSRLLSDRFSAERPKGSFSTLEIQRTEQGDSAMYLCASSLSNSPLHFGNGTRLTVT.

This clone came up once. J is TRBJ2-7 and V is TRBV7-9, with 9 positions matching TRBD1. The V and J ends lost 2 bases and 3 bases, in that order; junction bases with no gene match: 5. The CDR3 covers 15 residues. CDR1 is SEHNR and CDR2 is FQNEAQ in the germline V gene (reference sequence). This chain's CDR3 is CASSLPGQGRYEQYF. As DNA, the CDR3 is TGTGCCAGCAGCTTACCGGGACAGGGTCGCTACGAGCAGTACTTC.

This chain joins TRBV24-1 and TRBJ2-1, with TRBD1 as a possible D gene (6 bases). Between the trimmed V and J ends, which lost 4 bases and 10 bases, there was a span of 10 bases. The CDR3 extends over 12 amino acids. Germline-derived CDR1 and CDR2 are KGHDR and SFDVKD. The CDR3 spells CATSENTGEQFF. CDR3 DNA: TGTGCCACCAGTGAAAACACAGGGGAGCAGTTCTTC.

This clone was seen just once. This chain connects TRBV5-5 to TRBJ2-2; D is unclear. In germline, CDR1 is SGHKS, CDR2 YYEKEE (reference sequence). The V gene lost 1 base and the J gene lost 4 bases, with 5 bases spanning the gap. This CDR3 region has 13 residues. CDR3 sequence (DNA): TGTGCCAGCAGCTTGACAAGCACCGGGGAGCTGTTTTTT. Encoded protein: CASSLTSTGELFF.

J is TRBJ1-2 and V is TRBV27; 8 nucleotides match TRBD1. Germline CDR1 reads MNHEY; CDR2 reads SMNVEV (reference sequence). The junction had 9 bases not matched to a gene; V was cut back by 6 bases and J by 6 bases. This CDR3 is 14 amino acids long. Written as DNA, the CDR3 is TGTGCCAGCAGCTTTAACAGGGGGGGAGATGGCTACACCTTC. It encodes CASSFNRGGDGYTF.

The rearrangement links TRBV2 to TRBJ1-4; 9 bases line up with TRBD1. Trimming cost V 4 bases and J 5 bases; bases outside gene matches: 5. The CDR3 contains 15 residues. CDR1 and CDR2 (germline): SNHLY, FYNNEI. The DNA for the CDR3 is TGTGCCAGCAGTGCCCACAGGGGGCCAAATGAAAAACTGTTTTTT. It encodes CASSAHRGPNEKLFF.

This chain uses TRBV3-1 (or the pseudogene TRBV3-2) with TRBJ1-1; D not resolved. CDR3 length equals 13 residues. Trimming cost V 2 bases and J 1 base, with 5 bases left between them. The germline gives CDR1 LGHDT, CDR2 YNNKEL (reference sequence). CDR3 coding DNA: TGTGCCAGCAGCCAATACGGGAACACTGAAGCTTTCTTT. Protein: CASSQYGNTEAFF.

J is TRBJ2-7 and V is TRBV5-1, with D possibly being TRBD2 (6 bases). V was trimmed by 7 bases and J by 4 bases, leaving 15 bases between them. Germline lookup yields CDR1 SGHRS and CDR2 YFSETQ. The CDR3 contains 13 residues. CDR3 nucleotide sequence: TGCGCCAGCGGTACGGGAGATGGGTACGAGCAGTACTTC. This sequence encodes CASGTGDGYEQYF.

The V and J genes are TRBV11-2 and TRBJ1-6; D uncertain. CDR1 SGHAT and CDR2 FQNNGV come from the germline V gene. This CDR3 has 15 amino acids. V gave up 1 base and J gave up 0 bases, with 4 bases separating them. CDR3 bases: TGTGCCAGCAGCTTAGTGAGCTCCTATAATTCACCCCTCCACTTT. Translated: CASSLVSSYNSPLHF.

The rearrangement uses TRBV2 and TRBJ1-5, with 8 bases that match TRBD1. The CDR3 is 13 residues long. The J segment lost 5 bases and the V segment lost 6 bases, leaving 3 bases of the junction unmatched. Germline V gene sequence: CDR1 SNHLY, CDR2 FYNNEI. Written as DNA, the CDR3 is TGTGCCAGCAGAGCGACAGGGGATCAGCCCCAGCATTTT. Protein product: CASRATGDQPQHF.

This clone occurred a few times. V gene TRBV6-5 combines with J gene TRBJ1-2, with D uncertain. The CDR3 covers 14 residues. V gave up 6 bases and J gave up 4 bases, with 15 bases separating them. The germline V gene has CDR1 MNHEY and CDR2 SVGAGI. This CDR3 reads CASSLYPRGYGYTF. As DNA, the CDR3 is TGTGCCAGCAGCCTTTACCCACGAGGCTATGGCTACACCTTC.

The rearrangement uses TRBV10-3 and TRBJ1-5; TRBD1 aligns across 9 bases. The CDR3 contains 13 residues. Germline trimming cut 7 bases from V and 7 bases from J; bases unmatched to any gene: 5. Germline V gives CDR1 ENHRY, CDR2 SYGVKD. The CDR3 bases are TGTGCCATCAAACAGGGGGCTGGACAGCCCCAGCATTTT. Protein: CAIKQGAGQPQHF.